The T cell receptor (beta chain) described here comes from a study of shared T cell receptors in the human thymus. The assay was immunoSEQ multiplex PCR, and TCRdb's table has in-frame clones only and misses some. The data contain about 660,000 clones, about 87% of them singletons. The same data also went into a second study, on human thymus T cells. That paper states: Thymus tissue was removed during corrective cardiac surgery. An apparent bias in V and J gene usage was seen in thymic and blood repertoires.

The sample comprised thymocytes. This TCR was sampled from a boy in the first two years of life with a congenital heart defect.

Here the CDR3 DNA reads TGTGCCAGCAGTGATTCTAGCGGGGGAGCCCTTTCCTACGAGCAGTACTTC. It translates to CASSDSSGGALSYEQYF. V gene TRBV2 combines with J gene TRBJ2-7; 10 bases match TRBD2. The V segment lost 3 bases and the J segment 1 base; nucleotides outside the gene matches: 9. This CDR3 is 17 amino acids long. Looked up from germline, CDR1 is SNHLY and CDR2 is FYNNEI.